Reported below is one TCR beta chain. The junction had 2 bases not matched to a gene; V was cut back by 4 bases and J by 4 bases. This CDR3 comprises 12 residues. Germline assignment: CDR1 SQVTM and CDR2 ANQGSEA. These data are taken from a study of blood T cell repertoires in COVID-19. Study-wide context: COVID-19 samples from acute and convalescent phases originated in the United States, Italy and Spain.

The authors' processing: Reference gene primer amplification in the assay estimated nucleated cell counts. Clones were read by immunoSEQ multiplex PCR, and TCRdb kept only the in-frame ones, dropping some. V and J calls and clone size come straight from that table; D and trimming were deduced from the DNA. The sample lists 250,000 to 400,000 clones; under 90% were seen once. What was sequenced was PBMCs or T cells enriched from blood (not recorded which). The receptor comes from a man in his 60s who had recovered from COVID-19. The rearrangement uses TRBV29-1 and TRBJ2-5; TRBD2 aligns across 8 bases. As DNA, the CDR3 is TGCAGCGTTGTCCGGGGGGGAGAGACCCAGTACTTC. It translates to CSVVRGGETQYF. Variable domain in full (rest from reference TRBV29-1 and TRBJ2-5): SAVISQKPSRDICQRGTSLTIQCQVDSQVTMMFWYRQQPGQSLTLIATANQGSEATYESGFVIDKFPISRPNLTFSTLTVSNMSPEDSSIYLCSVVRGGETQYFGPGTRLLVL.